This is a list of T cell receptor beta chains from one sample in a study of T cells in Graves' hyperthyroidism and ophthalmopathy. TCRdb recomputed calls from the multiplex PCR reads with MiXCR, one row per CDR3 protein. This table has 300,000 to 450,000 distinct CDR3 sequences, approximately 12% appearing once. Sequenced: blood. Receptor source: a man between 25 and 39 years old with Graves' hyperthyroidism that later progressed to Graves' ophthalmopathy. Each CDR3 is given with its conserved first and last residue. Fields, in order: CDR3 protein, CDR3 DNA, CDR3 length, clone size, V gene, J gene, D gene. D genes are given only for firm matches. Clone sizes are given selectively: once, few, many, or a class where the clone is expanded.

CDR3aa: CASSLETEGGKTQYF; CDR3nt: TGTGCCAGCAGCTTAGAAACAGAGGGCGGAAAGACCCAGTACTTC; len: 15; abundance: many; v_gene: TRBV7-9; j_gene: TRBJ2-5; d_gene: .
CDR3aa: CASSPWSRAYEQYF; CDR3nt: TGTGCCAGCAGCCCCTGGAGCAGGGCCTACGAGCAGTACTTC; len: 14; abundance: .; v_gene: TRBV5-8; j_gene: TRBJ2-7; d_gene: .
CDR3aa: CVWSVPGWPQHF; CDR3nt: TGTGTCTGGAGTGTACCGGGCTGGCCCCAGCATTTT; len: 12; abundance: few; v_gene: TRBV30; j_gene: TRBJ1-5; d_gene: .
CDR3aa: CASSQQRPETQYF; CDR3nt: TGTGCCAGCAGCCAACAGCGGCCCGAGACCCAGTACTTC; len: 13; abundance: few; v_gene: TRBV13; j_gene: TRBJ2-5; d_gene: .
CDR3aa: CASLQDRTQCKSSYNSPLHF; CDR3nt: TGCGCCAGCCTCCAGGACAGAACCCAATGTAAGAGCTCCTATAATTCACCCCTCCACTTT; len: 20; abundance: few; v_gene: TRBV10-1; j_gene: TRBJ1-6; d_gene: .
CDR3aa: CASRTGFQETQYF; CDR3nt: TGTGCCAGCAGAACGGGATTTCAAGAGACCCAGTACTTC; len: 13; abundance: few; v_gene: TRBV6-1; j_gene: TRBJ2-5; d_gene: .
CDR3aa: CASSYSKRPGANVLTF; CDR3nt: TGTGCCAGCAGTTACTCGAAGCGGCCGGGAGCCAACGTCCTGACTTTC; len: 16; abundance: few; v_gene: TRBV6-6; j_gene: TRBJ2-6; d_gene: .
CDR3aa: CASSEQGADFHEQYF; CDR3nt: TGTGCCAGCAGCGAACAGGGGGCTGATTTCCACGAGCAGTACTTC; len: 15; abundance: .; v_gene: TRBV7-3; j_gene: TRBJ2-7; d_gene: TRBD1
CDR3aa: CASSRGLARTDTQYF; CDR3nt: TGTGCCAGCAGTCGCGGGTTGGCTCGCACAGATACGCAGTATTTT; len: 15; abundance: many; v_gene: TRBV14; j_gene: TRBJ2-3; d_gene: .
CDR3aa: CASRGPGTRKTQYF; CDR3nt: TGTGCCAGTAGAGGTCCCGGGACTAGAAAGACCCAGTACTTC; len: 14; abundance: .; v_gene: TRBV19; j_gene: TRBJ2-5; d_gene: TRBD2
CDR3aa: CASSGSQVNEKLFF; CDR3nt: TGTGCCAGCAGTGGCTCCCAGGTTAATGAAAAACTGTTTTTT; len: 14; abundance: few; v_gene: TRBV2; j_gene: TRBJ1-4; d_gene: .
CDR3aa: CASRTNRGDQSGNTIYF; CDR3nt: TGTGCCAGCAGGACAAACAGGGGGGACCAAAGTGGAAACACCATATATTTT; len: 17; abundance: .; v_gene: TRBV28; j_gene: TRBJ1-3; d_gene: TRBD1
CDR3aa: CAWTMFARGNEQFF; CDR3nt: TGTGCCTGGACTATGTTCGCACGGGGGAATGAGCAGTTCTTC; len: 14; abundance: few; v_gene: TRBV30; j_gene: TRBJ2-1; d_gene: .
CDR3aa: CASSLFGYLGTDTQYF; CDR3nt: TGTGCCAGCAGCTTATTTGGCTATCTCGGCACAGATACGCAGTATTTT; len: 16; abundance: many; v_gene: TRBV7-2; j_gene: TRBJ2-3; d_gene: .
CDR3aa: CASSKPQLTGELFF; CDR3nt: TGTGCCAGCAGTAAACCACAGCTTACCGGGGAGCTGTTTTTT; len: 14; abundance: many; v_gene: TRBV6-1; j_gene: TRBJ2-2; d_gene: .
CDR3aa: CASGGNEGGKADYEQYF; CDR3nt: TGTGCCAGCGGAGGGAATGAGGGGGGGAAGGCGGACTACGAGCAGTACTTC; len: 17; abundance: many; v_gene: TRBV7-9; j_gene: TRBJ2-7; d_gene: .
CDR3aa: CASSEKTNTGELFF; CDR3nt: TGCGCCAGCAGTGAAAAGACGAACACCGGGGAGCTGTTTTTT; len: 14; abundance: many; v_gene: TRBV10-1; j_gene: TRBJ2-2; d_gene: .
CDR3aa: CASSSGTGGANYGYTF; CDR3nt: TGTGCCAGCAGCTCCGGGACAGGGGGCGCGAACTATGGCTACACCTTC; len: 16; abundance: .; v_gene: TRBV13; j_gene: TRBJ1-2; d_gene: TRBD1
CDR3aa: CASSFSRTGPSQPQHF; CDR3nt: TGTGCCAGCAGTTTCTCCCGGACAGGCCCATCCCAGCCCCAGCATTTT; len: 16; abundance: many; v_gene: TRBV28; j_gene: TRBJ1-5; d_gene: TRBD1
CDR3aa: CASSSTGALEKLFF; CDR3nt: TGTGCCAGCAGCTCGACAGGTGCATTGGAAAAACTGTTTTTT; len: 14; abundance: many; v_gene: TRBV7-4; j_gene: TRBJ1-4; d_gene: .
CDR3aa: CASSPGAATNEKLFF; CDR3nt: TGTGCCAGCAGCCCCGGCGCAGCAACTAATGAAAAACTGTTTTTT; len: 15; abundance: many; v_gene: TRBV11-2; j_gene: TRBJ1-4; d_gene: .
CDR3aa: CASSPGDISNQPQHF; CDR3nt: TGTGCCAGCAGTCCTGGGGACATTAGCAATCAGCCCCAGCATTTT; len: 15; abundance: many; v_gene: TRBV27; j_gene: TRBJ1-5; d_gene: .
CDR3aa: CASRGTGRDQPQHF; CDR3nt: TGTGCCAGCAGGGGGACAGGGCGGGACCAGCCCCAGCATTTT; len: 14; abundance: many; v_gene: TRBV6-1; j_gene: TRBJ1-5; d_gene: TRBD1
CDR3aa: CATALGREAFF; CDR3nt: TGTGCCACCGCTTTGGGCAGGGAAGCTTTCTTT; len: 11; abundance: many; v_gene: TRBV6-1; j_gene: TRBJ1-1; d_gene: .